In this sample, the clone carrying this T cell receptor (beta chain) turned up a few times. This entry comes from a study of HIV-infected patients and healthy controls. TCRdb reprocessed the 5' RACE reads with MiXCR, giving one entry per CDR3 protein. The sample holds about 67,000 distinct CDR3 sequences, around 17% seen once. V was pared by 0 bases and J by 4 bases, with 12 bases between. The CDR3 contains 15 residues. The germline CDR1 and CDR2 sequences are MNHEY and SVGAGI. The sequence was obtained from a human donor in good health. The specimen sequenced was CD4+ T cells from blood. The rearrangement uses TRBV6-5 and TRBJ1-1; D perhaps matches TRBD1 (6 bases). The CDR3 here is CASSYSRTGTTEAFF. In DNA form, the CDR3 reads TGTGCCAGCAGTTACTCGAGAACAGGGACCACTGAAGCTTTCTTT.